These T cell receptor beta chains were read from a single sample in a study of blood T cell repertoires in COVID-19. Using immunoSEQ multiplex PCR, the repertoire was profiled, and TCRdb retains in-frame clones only, with some absent. This repertoire shows 210,000 or so clones, about 90% found once; its top ten account for around 2.9%. The sequenced sample consisted of peripheral blood. The source is a woman in her sixties or seventies with acute or convalescent COVID-19. CDR3s include the opening cysteine and the closing phenylalanine or tryptophan. Fields, in order: clone size, J gene, V gene, CDR3 length, D gene, CDR3 protein, CDR3 DNA. The D gene is left open where the match is weak. Rows give clone size only sometimes, using once, few, many, or a class for an expanded clone.

clone_size: NA
j_call: TRBJ2-5
v_call: TRBV11-3
cdr3_length: 18
d_call: TRBD1
cdr3_aa: CASSLQRMGQIGQETQYF
cdr3_nt: TGTGCCAGCAGCTTACAAAGAATGGGACAGATAGGCCAAGAGACCCAGTACTTC

clone_size: NA
j_call: TRBJ2-2
v_call: TRBV9
cdr3_length: 15
d_call: TRBD2
cdr3_aa: CASSVIAGNTGELFF
cdr3_nt: TGTGCCAGCAGCGTGATAGCGGGGAACACCGGGGAGCTGTTTTTT

clone_size: NA
j_call: TRBJ1-1
v_call: TRBV19
cdr3_length: 14
d_call: TRBD1
cdr3_aa: CASSADRGNTEAFF
cdr3_nt: TGTGCCAGTAGTGCGGACAGGGGGAACACTGAAGCTTTCTTT

clone_size: NA
j_call: TRBJ1-3
v_call: TRBV5-1
cdr3_length: 16
d_call: TRBD1
cdr3_aa: CASSGEQGALGNTIYF
cdr3_nt: TGCGCCAGCAGCGGGGAGCAGGGGGCGCTGGGAAACACCATATATTTT

clone_size: NA
j_call: TRBJ2-3
v_call: TRBV27
cdr3_length: 12
d_call: NA
cdr3_aa: CASSLPTDTQYF
cdr3_nt: TGTGCCAGCAGTTTACCTACAGATACGCAGTATTTT

clone_size: NA
j_call: TRBJ2-1
v_call: TRBV6-2/TRBV6-3
cdr3_length: 17
d_call: TRBD2
cdr3_aa: CASSYSKRTSGFNEQFF
cdr3_nt: TGTGCCAGCAGTTACTCGAAAAGGACTAGCGGGTTCAATGAGCAGTTCTTC

clone_size: NA
j_call: TRBJ1-1
v_call: TRBV30
cdr3_length: 14
d_call: TRBD1
cdr3_aa: CAWSLTGANTEAFF
cdr3_nt: TGTGCCTGGAGCTTAACAGGGGCGAACACTGAAGCTTTCTTT

clone_size: NA
j_call: TRBJ1-5
v_call: TRBV28
cdr3_length: 14
d_call: NA
cdr3_aa: CASSAGPANQPQHF
cdr3_nt: TGTGCCAGCAGTGCCGGTCCCGCTAATCAGCCCCAGCATTTT

clone_size: NA
j_call: TRBJ1-5
v_call: TRBV7-8
cdr3_length: 17
d_call: NA
cdr3_aa: CASSHRYYRTSNQPQHF
cdr3_nt: TGTGCCAGCAGCCACCGTTATTACAGGACCTCAAATCAGCCCCAGCATTTT

clone_size: NA
j_call: TRBJ1-5
v_call: TRBV27
cdr3_length: 17
d_call: TRBD1
cdr3_aa: CASSPDRARFGNQPQHF
cdr3_nt: TGTGCCAGCAGTCCAGACAGGGCCCGTTTTGGCAATCAGCCCCAGCATTTT

clone_size: NA
j_call: TRBJ1-5
v_call: TRBV5-6
cdr3_length: 15
d_call: NA
cdr3_aa: CASSLGGGSNQPQHF
cdr3_nt: TGTGCCAGCAGCTTGGGTGGGGGGAGCAATCAGCCCCAGCATTTT

clone_size: NA
j_call: TRBJ2-2
v_call: TRBV5-1
cdr3_length: 15
d_call: NA
cdr3_aa: CASSLGDSRNGELFF
cdr3_nt: TGCGCCAGCAGCTTGGGGGACTCCCGGAACGGGGAGCTGTTTTTT

clone_size: NA
j_call: TRBJ1-1
v_call: TRBV5-1
cdr3_length: 15
d_call: NA
cdr3_aa: CASSLRTDMNTEAFF
cdr3_nt: TGCGCCAGCAGCTTGAGGACAGATATGAACACTGAAGCTTTCTTT

clone_size: once
j_call: TRBJ2-1
v_call: TRBV18
cdr3_length: 16
d_call: TRBD2
cdr3_aa: CASSPPGLAGGNEQFF
cdr3_nt: TGTGCCAGCTCACCACCGGGACTAGCGGGAGGGAATGAGCAGTTCTTC